The 11 T cell receptor beta chains presented below share a single source sample, sequenced in a study of CD8 T cells in Susac syndrome. RNA was extracted with the RNeasy kit, and a quantity of about 0.5 to 1 ug was reverse transcribed using random hexamers. MiXCR was run by TCRdb on the immunoSEQ multiplex PCR reads, yielding one entry per CDR3 protein. Of under 550,000 distinct CDR3 sequences listed, approximately 85% were seen once; the top ten hold about 0.1%. Specimen: CD8+ T cells from PBMCs. These receptors were collected from a human donor with multiple sclerosis.

V is TRBV20-1 and J is TRBJ2-1; TRBD2 aligns across 11 bases. This CDR3 has 15 residues. The J segment lost 7 bases and the V segment lost 5 bases, leaving 10 bases of the junction unmatched. CDR1 and CDR2 from the germline V gene are DFQATT and SNEGSKA (reference sequence). The DNA for the CDR3 is TGCAGTGCTTTCCCGACTAGCGGGGAGATAAATGAGCAGTTCTTC. Translating it yields CSAFPTSGEINEQFF.

The chain carries TRBV6-5 and TRBJ2-5; D remains unclear. The V end was cut by 2 bases, the J end by 3 bases, with 10 bases between. This CDR3 has 14 residues. Germline V gene data show CDR1 as MNHEY and CDR2 as SVGAGI. For the CDR3, the DNA is TGTGCCAGCAGTTACCCAAACAGAGAAGAGACCCAGTACTTC. Translation gives CASSYPNREETQYF.

The V gene is TRBV4-1, the J gene TRBJ2-1; D perhaps matches TRBD2 (6 bases). Trimming pared 0 bases from V and 3 bases from J, leaving 15 bases between. Germline lookup yields CDR1 MGHRA and CDR2 YSYEKL. This CDR3 has 17 residues. The CDR3 DNA reads TGCGCCAGCAGCCAAGATCCACCGGGACTCAACTACAATGAGCAGTTCTTC. Protein sequence: CASSQDPPGLNYNEQFF.

This clonotype was detected only once. The rearrangement uses TRBV12-3 or TRBV12-4 and TRBJ1-1; D unresolved. The V end was cut by 1 base, the J end by 8 bases, with 8 bases between. The CDR3 loop spans 12 amino acids. DNA for the CDR3: TGTGCCAGCAGTTTAGTCAAGGGAGAAGCTTTCTTT. This gives the protein CASSLVKGEAFF.

This clonotype was seen a few times. This chain uses TRBV2 with TRBJ2-7; TRBD1 agrees at 8 bases. V dropped 7 bases and J dropped 7; count of bases not matched to a gene: 15. This CDR3 is built from 15 residues. Germline V CDR1 and CDR2: SNHLY, FYNNEI. DNA for the CDR3: TGTGCCAGCAAGAGGAGTCAGGGGGCCTTAGGAGAGCAGTACTTC. Translated: CASKRSQGALGEQYF.

The J gene is TRBJ2-6, the V gene TRBV7-9; D is unclear. The V gene's germline CDR1 is SEHNR and CDR2 FQNEAQ (reference sequence). The CDR3 is 17 amino acids. V was shortened by 1 base and J by 0 bases, with 10 bases between the two germline ends. Here the CDR3 DNA reads TGTGCCAGCAGCTTAGAACTCAGCTTCTCTGGGGCCAACGTCCTGACTTTC. Residues: CASSLELSFSGANVLTF.

This chain uses TRBV12-5 with TRBJ1-1, with a weak D call TRBD1 (5 bases). The CDR3 covers 16 residues. Deletions cut 3 bases from V and 6 bases from J, with 20 bases between. Per the germline V gene, CDR1 is LGHNT and CDR2 is FRNRAP. The CDR3 protein is CASGFGLGEDFPEAFF. The CDR3 bases are TGTGCTAGTGGTTTTGGACTGGGGGAAGATTTCCCTGAAGCTTTCTTT.

The chain combines TRBV27 with TRBJ1-1; D gene uncertain. V was pared by 8 bases and J by 4 bases, with 14 bases between. There are 13 residues in the CDR3. Germline V gene sequence: CDR1 MNHEY, CDR2 SMNVEV (reference sequence). The CDR3 loop reads CASRGEWGTEAFF. The CDR3 DNA follows: TGTGCCAGCCGCGGGGAATGGGGCACTGAAGCTTTCTTT.

The rearrangement links TRBV6-4 to TRBJ2-2; 9 bases match TRBD1. The CDR3 runs to 16 residues. V dropped 0 bases and J dropped 5; count of bases not matched to a gene: 4. Germline V gene data show CDR1 as MRHNA and CDR2 as SNTAGT. CDR3 loop: CASSDSGGQGTGELFF. In DNA form, the CDR3 reads TGTGCCAGCAGTGACTCGGGGGGACAGGGAACCGGGGAGCTGTTTTTT.

The chain has TRBV4-2 and TRBJ1-3; 7 bases agree with TRBD1. The germline CDR1 and CDR2 sequences are LGHNA and YNFKEQ. V gave up 0 bases and J gave up 4 bases; unmatched junction bases: 6. The CDR3 length is 16 residues. The CDR3 spells CASSQDEGAKGNTIYF. Here the CDR3 DNA reads TGTGCCAGCAGCCAAGATGAGGGGGCTAAGGGAAACACCATATATTTT.

V is TRBV28 and J is TRBJ1-4, with 9 bases that match TRBD1. The germline CDR1 and CDR2 sequences are MDHEN and SYDVKM. Germline trimming cut 6 bases from V and 4 bases from J; bases unmatched to any gene: 9. The CDR3 spans 16 residues. CDR3 loop: CASSPYQGQGNEKLFF. The DNA for the CDR3 is TGTGCCAGCAGCCCTTACCAGGGACAGGGTAATGAAAAACTGTTTTTT.